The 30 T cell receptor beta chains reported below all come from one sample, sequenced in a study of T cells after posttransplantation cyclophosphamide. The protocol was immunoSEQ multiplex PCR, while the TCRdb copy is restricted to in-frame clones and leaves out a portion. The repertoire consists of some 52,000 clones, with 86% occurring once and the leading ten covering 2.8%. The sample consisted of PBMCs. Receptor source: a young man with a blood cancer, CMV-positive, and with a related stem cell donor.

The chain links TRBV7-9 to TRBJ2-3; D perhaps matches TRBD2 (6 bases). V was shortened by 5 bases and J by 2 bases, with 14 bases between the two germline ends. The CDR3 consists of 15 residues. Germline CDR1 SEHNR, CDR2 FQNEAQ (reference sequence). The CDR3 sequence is CASSRTGEDTDTQYF. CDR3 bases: TGTGCCAGCAGCCGCACGGGGGAGGACACAGATACGCAGTATTTT.

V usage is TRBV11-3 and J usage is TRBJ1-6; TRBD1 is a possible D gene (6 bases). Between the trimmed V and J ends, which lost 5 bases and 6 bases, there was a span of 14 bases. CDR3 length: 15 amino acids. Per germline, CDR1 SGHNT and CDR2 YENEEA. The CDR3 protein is CASSPGQRSNSPLHF. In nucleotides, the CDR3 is TGTGCCAGCAGCCCCGGACAGCGTAGTAATTCACCCCTCCACTTT.

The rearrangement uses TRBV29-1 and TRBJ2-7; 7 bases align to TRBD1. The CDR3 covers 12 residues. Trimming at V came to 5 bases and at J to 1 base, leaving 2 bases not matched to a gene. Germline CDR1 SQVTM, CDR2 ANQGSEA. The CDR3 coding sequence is TGCAGCGTTACGGGACAGTCCTACGAGCAGTACTTC. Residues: CSVTGQSYEQYF.

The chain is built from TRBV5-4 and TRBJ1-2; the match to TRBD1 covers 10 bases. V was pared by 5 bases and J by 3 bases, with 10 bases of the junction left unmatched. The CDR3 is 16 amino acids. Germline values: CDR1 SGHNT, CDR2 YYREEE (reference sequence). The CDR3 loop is CASRRGDRGNDYGYTF. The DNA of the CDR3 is TGTGCCAGCAGACGGGGGGACAGGGGTAATGACTATGGCTACACCTTC.

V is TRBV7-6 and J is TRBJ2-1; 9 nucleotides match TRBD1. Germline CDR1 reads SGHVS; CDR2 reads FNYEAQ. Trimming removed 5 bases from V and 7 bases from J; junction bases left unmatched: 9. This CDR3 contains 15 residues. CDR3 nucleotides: TGTGCCAGCAGCCGTTTTAAGGACAGGGGTAATGAGCAGTTCTTC. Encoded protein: CASSRFKDRGNEQFF.

The chain's CDR3 is CASRPTGSSPLHF. The CDR3 region has the DNA TGTGCCAGCAGACCGACAGGGAGCTCACCCCTCCACTTT. The rearrangement uses TRBV6-5 and TRBJ1-6; 7 positions agree with TRBD1. Germline-derived CDR1 and CDR2 are MNHEY and SVGAGI. J gave up 10 bases and V 6 bases, and 6 bases lay outside the gene matches. There are 13 residues in the CDR3.

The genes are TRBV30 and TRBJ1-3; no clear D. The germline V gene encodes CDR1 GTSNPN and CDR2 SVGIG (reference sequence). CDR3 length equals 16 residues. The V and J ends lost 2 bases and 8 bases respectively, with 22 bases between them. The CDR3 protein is CAWSRGRTVDYDTIYF. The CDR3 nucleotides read TGTGCCTGGAGTCGAGGAAGAACCGTGGACTACGACACCATATATTTT.

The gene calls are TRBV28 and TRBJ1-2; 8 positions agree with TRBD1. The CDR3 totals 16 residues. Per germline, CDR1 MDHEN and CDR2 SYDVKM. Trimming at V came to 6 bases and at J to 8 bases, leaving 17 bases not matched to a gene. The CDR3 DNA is TGTGCCAGCAGCCCTGGGAGCGGGCAGGGGGCTCTCGGCTACACCTTC. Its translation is CASSPGSGQGALGYTF.

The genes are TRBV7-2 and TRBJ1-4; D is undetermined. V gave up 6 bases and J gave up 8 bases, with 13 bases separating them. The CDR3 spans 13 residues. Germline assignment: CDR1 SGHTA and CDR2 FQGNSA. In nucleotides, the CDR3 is TGTGCCAGCAGGTCTACGACGAGGGAAAAACTGTTTTTT. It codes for CASRSTTREKLFF.

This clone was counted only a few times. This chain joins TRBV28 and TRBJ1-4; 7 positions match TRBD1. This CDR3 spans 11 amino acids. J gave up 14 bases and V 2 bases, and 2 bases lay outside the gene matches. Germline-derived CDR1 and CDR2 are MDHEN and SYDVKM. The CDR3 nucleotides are TGTGCCAGCAGTTTAGCGGACAGGCTGTTTTTT. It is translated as CASSLADRLFF.

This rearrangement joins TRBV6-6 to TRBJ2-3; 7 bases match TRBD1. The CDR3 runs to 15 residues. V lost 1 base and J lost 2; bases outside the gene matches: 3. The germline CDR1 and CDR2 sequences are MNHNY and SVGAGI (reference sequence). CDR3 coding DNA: TGTGCCAGCAGTTACTTGACAGGGACCACAGATACGCAGTATTTT. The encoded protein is CASSYLTGTTDTQYF.

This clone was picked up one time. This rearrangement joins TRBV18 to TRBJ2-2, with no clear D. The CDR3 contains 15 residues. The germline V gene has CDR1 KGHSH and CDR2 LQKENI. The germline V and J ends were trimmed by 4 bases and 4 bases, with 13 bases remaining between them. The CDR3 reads CASSQGLEVTGELFF. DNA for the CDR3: TGTGCCAGCTCACAAGGTCTAGAGGTCACCGGGGAGCTGTTTTTT. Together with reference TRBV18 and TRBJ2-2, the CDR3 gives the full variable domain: NAGVMQNPRHLVRRRGQEARLRCSPMKGHSHVYWYRQLPEEGLKFMVYLQKENIIDESGMPKERFSAEFPKEGPSILRIQQVVRGDSAAYFCASSQGLEVTGELFFGEGSRLTVL.

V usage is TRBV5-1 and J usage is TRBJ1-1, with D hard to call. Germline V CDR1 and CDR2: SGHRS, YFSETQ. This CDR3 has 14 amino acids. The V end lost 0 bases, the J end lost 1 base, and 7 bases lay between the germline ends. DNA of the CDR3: TGCGCCAGCAGCTTGGGTAGCGGGAACACTGAAGCTTTCTTT. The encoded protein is CASSLGSGNTEAFF.

The CDR3 DNA follows: TGTGCCAGCAGCCCGGGACTGGCAACCTACGAGCAGTACTTC. Encoded protein: CASSPGLATYEQYF. The chain has TRBV9 and TRBJ2-7; TRBD2 might be the D (6 bases). This CDR3 region has 14 residues. Germline V gene data show CDR1 as SGDLS and CDR2 as YYNGEE. V was cut by 4 bases and J by 2 bases, with 13 bases left in between.

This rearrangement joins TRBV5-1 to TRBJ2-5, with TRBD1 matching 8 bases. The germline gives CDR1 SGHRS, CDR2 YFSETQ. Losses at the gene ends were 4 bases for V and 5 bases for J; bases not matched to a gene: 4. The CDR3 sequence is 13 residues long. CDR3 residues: CASSRQGRETQYF. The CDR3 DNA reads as TGCGCCAGCAGCAGACAGGGGAGGGAGACCCAGTACTTC.

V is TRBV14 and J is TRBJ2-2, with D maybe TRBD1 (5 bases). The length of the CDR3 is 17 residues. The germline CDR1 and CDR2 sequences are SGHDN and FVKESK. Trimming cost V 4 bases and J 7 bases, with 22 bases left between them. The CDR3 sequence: CASSLRSTAGLVGELFF. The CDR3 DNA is TGTGCCAGCAGCCTGCGATCTACTGCAGGGTTGGTCGGGGAGCTGTTTTTT.

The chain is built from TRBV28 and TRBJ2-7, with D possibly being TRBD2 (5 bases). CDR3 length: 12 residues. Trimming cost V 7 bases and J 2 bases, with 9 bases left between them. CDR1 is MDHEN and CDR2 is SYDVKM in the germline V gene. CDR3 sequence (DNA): TGTGCCAGCATGAGGGATACCTACGAGCAGTACTTC. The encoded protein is CASMRDTYEQYF.

Here the CDR3 DNA reads TGTGCCAGCAGTGCGGGACAGGGGAGCGACGAGCAGTACTTC. The encoded protein is CASSAGQGSDEQYF. J is TRBJ2-7 and V is TRBV25-1, with TRBD1 matching 10 bases. This CDR3 has 14 residues. Germline CDR1 MGHDK, CDR2 SYGVNS. V lost 4 bases to trimming and J lost 5 bases; unmatched junction nucleotides: 5.

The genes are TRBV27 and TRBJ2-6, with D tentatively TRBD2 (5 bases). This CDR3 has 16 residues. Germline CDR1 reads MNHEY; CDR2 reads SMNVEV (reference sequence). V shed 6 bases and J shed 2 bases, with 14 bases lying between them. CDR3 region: CASRLEPGAGANVLTF. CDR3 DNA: TGTGCCAGCAGGTTAGAGCCCGGGGCTGGGGCCAACGTCCTGACTTTC.

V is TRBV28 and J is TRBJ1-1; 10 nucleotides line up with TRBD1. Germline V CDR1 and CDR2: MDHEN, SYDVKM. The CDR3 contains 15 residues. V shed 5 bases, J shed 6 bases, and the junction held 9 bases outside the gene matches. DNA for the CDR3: TGTGCCAGCAGTATCGGACAGGGGGTTATGCCTGAAGCTTTCTTT. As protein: CASSIGQGVMPEAFF.

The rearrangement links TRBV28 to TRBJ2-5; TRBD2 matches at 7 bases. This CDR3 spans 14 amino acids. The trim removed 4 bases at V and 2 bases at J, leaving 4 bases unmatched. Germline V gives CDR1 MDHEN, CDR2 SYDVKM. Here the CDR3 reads CASSSGSGQETQYF. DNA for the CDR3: TGTGCCAGCAGTTCCGGTAGCGGGCAAGAGACCCAGTACTTC.

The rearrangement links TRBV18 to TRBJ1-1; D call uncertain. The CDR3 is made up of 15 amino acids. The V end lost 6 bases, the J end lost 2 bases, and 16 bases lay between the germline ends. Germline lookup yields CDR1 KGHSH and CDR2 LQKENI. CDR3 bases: TGTGCCAGCTCGCCGATCGCGAGAGGTAACACTGAAGCTTTCTTT. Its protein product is CASSPIARGNTEAFF. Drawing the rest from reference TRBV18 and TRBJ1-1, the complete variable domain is NAGVMQNPRHLVRRRGQEARLRCSPMKGHSHVYWYRQLPEEGLKFMVYLQKENIIDESGMPKERFSAEFPKEGPSILRIQQVVRGDSAAYFCASSPIARGNTEAFFGQGTRLTVV.

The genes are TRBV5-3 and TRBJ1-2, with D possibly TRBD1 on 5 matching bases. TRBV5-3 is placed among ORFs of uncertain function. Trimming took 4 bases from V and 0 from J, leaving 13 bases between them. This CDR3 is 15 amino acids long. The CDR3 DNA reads TGTGCCAGAAGCCCGGGACTGCTCTCTAACTATGGCTACACCTTC. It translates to CARSPGLLSNYGYTF.

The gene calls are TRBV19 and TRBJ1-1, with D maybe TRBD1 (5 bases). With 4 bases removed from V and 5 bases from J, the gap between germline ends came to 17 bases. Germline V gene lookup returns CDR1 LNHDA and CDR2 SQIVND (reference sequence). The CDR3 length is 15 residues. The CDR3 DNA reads TGTGCCAGTAGTACCGACTCGGGGGGACTAACTGAAGCTTTCTTT. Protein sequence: CASSTDSGGLTEAFF.

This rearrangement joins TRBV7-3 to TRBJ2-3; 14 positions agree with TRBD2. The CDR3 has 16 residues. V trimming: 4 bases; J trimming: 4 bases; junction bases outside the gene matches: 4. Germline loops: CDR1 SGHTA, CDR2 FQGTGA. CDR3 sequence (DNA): TGTGCCAGCAGCTCTGGACTAGCGGGGGGCTCAGATACGCAGTATTTT. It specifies CASSSGLAGGSDTQYF.

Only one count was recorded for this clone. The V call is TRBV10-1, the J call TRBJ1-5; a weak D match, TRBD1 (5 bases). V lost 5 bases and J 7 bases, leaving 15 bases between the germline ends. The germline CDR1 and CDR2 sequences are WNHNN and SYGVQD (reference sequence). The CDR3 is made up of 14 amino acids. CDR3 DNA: TGCGCCAGCAGTAAATGGGGGGTGTGGCAGCCCCAGCATTTT. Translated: CASSKWGVWQPQHF.

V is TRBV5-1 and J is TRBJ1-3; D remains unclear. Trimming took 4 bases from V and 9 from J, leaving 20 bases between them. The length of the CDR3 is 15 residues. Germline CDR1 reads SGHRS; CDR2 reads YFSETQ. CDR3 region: CASSPALPGYGTIYF. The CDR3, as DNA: TGCGCCAGCAGCCCGGCCCTGCCGGGGTACGGCACCATATATTTT.

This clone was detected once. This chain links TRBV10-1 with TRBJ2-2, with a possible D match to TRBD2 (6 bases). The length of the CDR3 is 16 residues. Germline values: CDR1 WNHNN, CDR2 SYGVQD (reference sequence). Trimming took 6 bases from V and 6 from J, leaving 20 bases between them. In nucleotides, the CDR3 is TGCGCCAGCAGGGCAAGACTAGAATGGATCGCCGGGGAGCTGTTTTTT. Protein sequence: CASRARLEWIAGELFF.

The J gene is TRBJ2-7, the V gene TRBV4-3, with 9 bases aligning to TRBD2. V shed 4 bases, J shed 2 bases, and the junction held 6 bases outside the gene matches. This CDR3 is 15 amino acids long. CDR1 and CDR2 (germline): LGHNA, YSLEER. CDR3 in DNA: TGCGCCAGCAGCCTCATCATAGCGGGAGCCTACGAGCAGTACTTC. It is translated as CASSLIIAGAYEQYF.

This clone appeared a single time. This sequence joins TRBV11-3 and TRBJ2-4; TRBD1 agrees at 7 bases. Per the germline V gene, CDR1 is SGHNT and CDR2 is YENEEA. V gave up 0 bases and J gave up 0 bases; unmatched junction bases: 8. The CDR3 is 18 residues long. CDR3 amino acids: CASSLDQGGTLAKNIQYF. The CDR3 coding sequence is TGTGCCAGCAGCTTAGATCAAGGGGGCACTCTAGCCAAAAACATTCAGTACTTC.